The rows below give T cell receptor beta chains drawn from one sample of a study of human T cells and chemical hapten exposure. TCRdb redid the calling of the RACE reads with MiXCR, one entry per CDR3 protein. The profile covers around 71,000 distinct CDR3 sequences, with roughly 9.8% appearing a single time and 2.5% to 3.5% taken by the ten largest. The source was whole blood, collected in connection with sensitization to the hapten diphenylcyclopropenone (DPC). The receptors here all came from a woman aged 40 to 50 with alopecia areata. Some clones in this sample may be carry-over from other donors' samples. CDR3s include the opening cysteine and the closing phenylalanine or tryptophan. The D gene is left open where the match is weak. Size tells how often a clone was seen (once, few, many) or the class of an expanded clone, and some rows leave it out.

abundance: .
j_gene: TRBJ1-2
d_gene: TRBD1
v_gene: TRBV7-2
CDR3nt: TGTGCCAGCAGCATTACCGGGACAGGGAAGGGTTATGGCTACACCTTC
CDR3aa: CASSITGTGKGYGYTF

abundance: .
j_gene: TRBJ2-5
d_gene: TRBD2
v_gene: TRBV2
CDR3nt: TGTGCCGGAGCGGGGGCCGGGGAGACCCAGTACTTC
CDR3aa: CAGAGAGETQYF

abundance: many
j_gene: TRBJ2-1
d_gene: TRBD2
v_gene: TRBV2
CDR3nt: TGTGCCAGCAGTGAAGGAGCGGGGGGGCCTTTTGGGTCCTACAATGAGCAGTTCTTC
CDR3aa: CASSEGAGGPFGSYNEQFF

abundance: many
j_gene: TRBJ1-2
d_gene: .
v_gene: TRBV4-3
CDR3nt: TGCGCCAGCAGCCAAGATCGCGGAGAGTTTTATGGCTACACCTTC
CDR3aa: CASSQDRGEFYGYTF

abundance: .
j_gene: TRBJ1-1
d_gene: .
v_gene: TRBV7-6
CDR3nt: TGTGCCAGCAGCTTAGCCACCGGGGGGGAAGCTTTCTTT
CDR3aa: CASSLATGGEAFF

abundance: many
j_gene: TRBJ1-2
d_gene: .
v_gene: TRBV6-2/TRBV6-3
CDR3nt: TGTGCCAGCACCCAACAACTGGGCGGCTATGGCTACACCTTC
CDR3aa: CASTQQLGGYGYTF

abundance: many
j_gene: TRBJ1-2
d_gene: TRBD1
v_gene: TRBV7-9
CDR3nt: TGTGCCAGCAGCCCACCAGGACAGGCCAGCTATGGCTACACCTTC
CDR3aa: CASSPPGQASYGYTF

abundance: many
j_gene: TRBJ2-5
d_gene: TRBD2
v_gene: TRBV23-1
CDR3nt: TGCGCCAGCAGTCAAGCGACAGGAGCTAGGACTAGCGGGGGGCAAGAGACCCAGTACTTC
CDR3aa: CASSQATGARTSGGQETQYF

abundance: few
j_gene: TRBJ1-3
d_gene: TRBD1
v_gene: TRBV29-1
CDR3nt: TGCAGCGTTGAAGCCCCCGGACAGGGTAGAATTGGAAACACCATATATTTT
CDR3aa: CSVEAPGQGRIGNTIYF

abundance: .
j_gene: TRBJ2-7
d_gene: TRBD1
v_gene: TRBV11-2
CDR3nt: TGTGCCAGCAGCTTACCTTGGACAGGGTACAACGAGCAGTACTTC
CDR3aa: CASSLPWTGYNEQYF

abundance: .
j_gene: TRBJ1-1
d_gene: .
v_gene: TRBV9
CDR3nt: TGTGCCAGCGCCGGTCTAGGTCCCACTGAAGCTTTCTTT
CDR3aa: CASAGLGPTEAFF

abundance: many
j_gene: TRBJ2-1
d_gene: .
v_gene: TRBV3-1
CDR3nt: TGTGCCAGCAGCCAAGATGAAGTACCTCAAGCGCATGAGCAGTTCTTC
CDR3aa: CASSQDEVPQAHEQFF

abundance: many
j_gene: TRBJ1-1
d_gene: .
v_gene: TRBV3-1
CDR3nt: TGTGCCAGCAGCCAAGTAGGGCTAACTGAAGCTTTCTTT
CDR3aa: CASSQVGLTEAFF

abundance: few
j_gene: TRBJ1-1
d_gene: .
v_gene: TRBV27
CDR3nt: TGTGCCAGCAGCACAAATCCAGGGGTCACTGAAGCTTTCTTT
CDR3aa: CASSTNPGVTEAFF

abundance: few
j_gene: TRBJ1-4
d_gene: .
v_gene: TRBV16
CDR3nt: TGTGCCAGCAGCCAATCCGTCGGAGACGCAACTAATGAAAAACTGTTTTTT
CDR3aa: CASSQSVGDATNEKLFF

abundance: few
j_gene: TRBJ2-7
d_gene: TRBD1
v_gene: TRBV28
CDR3nt: TGTGCCAGCAGTCCAGGACAGGCCCCCTACGAGCAGTACTTC
CDR3aa: CASSPGQAPYEQYF

abundance: many
j_gene: TRBJ1-1
d_gene: .
v_gene: TRBV18
CDR3nt: TGTGCCAGCTCACCCTCGGGAGACCCTCCGAACACTGAAGCTTTCTTT
CDR3aa: CASSPSGDPPNTEAFF

abundance: few
j_gene: TRBJ2-7
d_gene: TRBD1
v_gene: TRBV5-1
CDR3nt: TGCGCCAGCAGCTTGAGCCGACAGGGATCCTACGAGCAGTACTTC
CDR3aa: CASSLSRQGSYEQYF

abundance: many
j_gene: TRBJ1-5
d_gene: TRBD1
v_gene: TRBV10-2
CDR3nt: TGCGCCAGCAGGGCGACAGGGACTCGACAGCCCCAGCATTTT
CDR3aa: CASRATGTRQPQHF

abundance: many
j_gene: TRBJ2-2
d_gene: .
v_gene: TRBV7-2
CDR3nt: TGTGCCAGCAGCCATGGACCCAGCCGAACCGGGGAGCTGTTTTTT
CDR3aa: CASSHGPSRTGELFF

abundance: few
j_gene: TRBJ2-3
d_gene: TRBD1
v_gene: TRBV6-1
CDR3nt: TGTGCCAGCAGCAGGGGGCCCGAGACAGATACGCAGTATTTT
CDR3aa: CASSRGPETDTQYF

abundance: many
j_gene: TRBJ1-6
d_gene: .
v_gene: TRBV7-2
CDR3nt: TGTGCCAGCAGCTTCCTTACAGGGTTTAATTCACCCCTCCACTTT
CDR3aa: CASSFLTGFNSPLHF

abundance: few
j_gene: TRBJ1-1
d_gene: .
v_gene: TRBV29-1
CDR3nt: TGCAGCGGGACAGAGAACACTGAAGCTTTCTTT
CDR3aa: CSGTENTEAFF

abundance: many
j_gene: TRBJ1-1
d_gene: .
v_gene: TRBV29-1
CDR3nt: TGCAGCGTTGATATGTTTGCCATTGGTTCGGACAGTGCAAGAACTGAAGCTTTCTTT
CDR3aa: CSVDMFAIGSDSARTEAFF

abundance: many
j_gene: TRBJ1-6
d_gene: TRBD1
v_gene: TRBV2
CDR3nt: TGTGCCAGCACTTCCGGGACAGGGGAGTTGGGATCACCCCTCCACTTT
CDR3aa: CASTSGTGELGSPLHF

abundance: few
j_gene: TRBJ2-1
d_gene: .
v_gene: TRBV10-3
CDR3nt: TGTGCCATCAGTTACAGGGACGGTGAGCAGTTCTTC
CDR3aa: CAISYRDGEQFF

abundance: few
j_gene: TRBJ2-3
d_gene: TRBD2
v_gene: TRBV4-3
CDR3nt: TGCGCCAGCAGCCAAGATCAAGGACTAGCGGGGGCAGATACGCAGTATTTT
CDR3aa: CASSQDQGLAGADTQYF

abundance: few
j_gene: TRBJ1-5
d_gene: TRBD1
v_gene: TRBV7-2
CDR3nt: TGTGCCAGCAGCTCGACAGGGGGCGGGCAGCCCCAGCATTTT
CDR3aa: CASSSTGGGQPQHF

abundance: many
j_gene: TRBJ2-7
d_gene: .
v_gene: TRBV5-4
CDR3nt: TGTGCCAGCAGCCCGGTTGGTTCCTACGAGCAGTACTTC
CDR3aa: CASSPVGSYEQYF